This entry features one TCR beta chain sequence. What this receptor recognizes is not known. No base-level quality is on record; no much larger clone is a single base apart. Library preparation was by the immunoSEQ multiplex PCR assay. TCRdb holds this immuneACCESS table with in-frame rearrangements only. Some clones are missing; in checked studies, unresolved V genes explain under half, and the rest has no known cause. The sample table contains about 80,000 clones; only one count was recorded for under 80% of them. The top ten clonotypes cover 22% of the sample. These data originate in a study of radiotherapy plus CTLA-4 blockade in lung cancer (dated by TCRdb to 2016 to 2019). About the full investigation: Among enrolled patients, 15% to 20% had an objective response and 30% to 35% reached disease control.

The germline ends are 10 bases apart after V is trimmed by 9 bases and J by 7 bases. Including cysteine and phenylalanine, the CDR3 has 12 amino acids. The retained sequence is limited to the CDR3, 36 bases, with the frame set at the first base. Taken from the germline V gene, the CDR1 and CDR2 loops are MNHEY and SVGAGI. The study tested focal radiation therapy combined with CTLA-4 blockade (ipilimumab) in patients with chemo-refractory metastatic non-small-cell lung cancer. Overall results and qualifications from the work: Early dynamic changes in blood T cell clones, together with increased serum interferon-beta after radiation, were reported as the strongest predictors of response. After treatment with radiotherapy and ipilimumab, TCR clones that originated in tumors expanded in peripheral blood.

The sequence derives from a human donor with non-small cell lung cancer whose response to radiotherapy plus ipilimumab could not be evaluated. Some clones in this sample may be carry-over from other donors' samples. Sequencing used peripheral blood, obtained from a patient treated with radiotherapy plus ipilimumab. The chain uses TRBV6-5 and TRBJ1-6; the D gene is perhaps TRBD1, from 5 matching bases. The encoded CDR3 is CASRGVNSPLHF. The DNA is as follows: TGTGCCAGTCGGGGGGTGAATTCACCCCTCCACTTT.